A single sample gave rise to the 3 T cell receptor beta chains below, sequenced in a study of blood T cells in healthy people across ages. Through a sample-barcoded 5' primer and a J-beta primer mix, a second PCR was run for roughly 7 to 12 cycles. TCRdb reprocessed the 5' RACE reads with MiXCR, giving one entry per CDR3 protein. The table lists fewer than 2,000,000 distinct CDR3 sequences, about 31% of them singletons, with approximately 10% in the top ten. The sample consisted of blood. Receptor source: a woman under 40 in good health.

This clonotype came up many times. This chain links TRBV6-1 with TRBJ2-1, with a possible D match to TRBD1 (6 bases). Germline V gives CDR1 MNHNS, CDR2 SASEGT. The CDR3 has 14 residues. Trimming shortened V by 11 bases and J by 5 bases, and 19 bases separated the two germline ends. The CDR3 DNA reads TGTGCCTGCCGAGGACAGACCCGAGACAATGAGCAGTTCTTC. This translates into CACRGQTRDNEQFF.

A note on this clonotype: Germline is not matched at one junction end, which may reflect a read error. V usage is TRBV10-3 and J usage is TRBJ2-5; D not resolved. The CDR3 is 12 amino acids. Germline CDR1 ENHRY, CDR2 SYGVKD. The CDR3 DNA sequence: TGTGCCATCAGTGATCCCAACTACGAGCAGTGCTTC. This translates into CAISDPNYEQCF.

Ten or more counts support this clonotype. This chain joins TRBV4-1 and TRBJ2-7, with 11 bases identical to TRBD2. The germline CDR1 and CDR2 sequences are MGHRA and YSYEKL. The length of the CDR3 is 16 residues. V was clipped by 0 bases and J by 4 bases; unmatched bases: 5. The CDR3 bases are TGCGCCAGCAGCCAAGAGAGGACTAGCGGGTTATACGAGCAGTACTTC. Amino acid sequence: CASSQERTSGLYEQYF.